This T cell receptor beta chain is drawn from a study of blood T cell repertoires in COVID-19. Per the germline V gene, CDR1 is MNHNS and CDR2 is SASEGT. This CDR3 has 13 amino acids. V was shortened by 2 bases and J by 8 bases, with 10 bases between the two germline ends. Authors' processing steps: Amplification of reference gene primers provided the estimated nucleated cell counts. Repertoires were generated with immunoSEQ multiplex PCR, while TCRdb's copy carries only in-frame clones and drops some. D and trimming come from the DNA, and the V and J calls and clone size come from that table. The sample includes around 180,000 clones, roughly 79% seen only once; the top ten take around 12%.

This TCR was recovered from a woman of 80 years or more with COVID-19, enrolled during active disease. This sequence joins TRBV6-1 and TRBJ1-3; maybe TRBD1 (5 bases). Sequences were obtained from peripheral blood. The CDR3 here is CASSEWGGDTIYF. The CDR3, as DNA: TGTGCCAGCAGTGAATGGGGGGGGGACACCATATATTTT.